This T cell receptor beta chain is from a study of T cell repertoires in cytomegalovirus infection. Study-wide findings and caveats: The ex vivo response was dominated by HLA-C-restricted CMV-specific TCR beta clonotypes. CMV carriers with the relevant HLA were identified by cumulative public TCR beta family frequency.

With respect to this clonotype: Its antigen is still unknown.

TCRdb independently ran MiXCR on the reads; one entry per CDR3 protein. The sample consists of approximately 70,000 distinct CDR3 sequences, approximately 22% of them appearing once. The CDR3 length is 14 residues. V was cut by 3 bases and J by 1 base, with 7 bases left in between. The gene calls are TRBV23-1 and TRBJ2-1; tentatively, D is TRBD2 (6 bases). TRBV23-1 is placed among ORFs of uncertain function. The sequenced sample consisted of PBMCs, sequenced either directly or after in vitro stimulation (not recorded which). The TCR originated in a human donor in good health (CMV status not recorded). Some clones in this sample may be carry-over from other donors' samples. As DNA, the CDR3 is TGCGCCAGCAGTCATCGGGGGTCCTACAATGAGCAGTTCTTC. The encoded protein is CASSHRGSYNEQFF.